These 14 T cell receptor beta chains originate from one sample sequenced in a study of human CD8 memory T cell subsets. Libraries targeted TCR beta using 5' RACE with UMIs. After re-calling the 5' RACE reads, TCRdb lists one entry per CDR3 protein, DNA absent. The table for this sample gives about 17,000 distinct CDR3 sequences. Sample: CD8+ stem-like memory T cells (TSCM and TCM) sorted from PBMCs. Subset specified: stem-like memory CD8 T cells (TSTEM), CCR7+ PD-1- TIGIT-. The receptors derive from a human donor in good health.

The genes are TRBV6-5 and TRBJ1-1. This CDR3 spans 13 amino acids. CDR1 and CDR2 (germline): MNHEY, SVGAGI. This chain's CDR3 is CASSRTFVEEAFF.

The gene calls are TRBV3-1 and TRBJ2-1. Germline V gives CDR1 LGHDT, CDR2 YNNKEL (reference sequence). The CDR3 loop spans 17 amino acids. CDR3 loop: CASSQGAGQGPYNEQFF.

V usage is TRBV7-8 and J usage is TRBJ2-5. CDR3 length: 13 residues. The germline CDR1 and CDR2 sequences are SGHVS and FQNEAQ. The CDR3 region is CASSLSSEETQYF.

The J gene is TRBJ2-7, the V gene TRBV3-1; TCRdb calls TRBD1, which cannot be checked without DNA. This CDR3 contains 14 residues. Germline CDR1 LGHDT, CDR2 YNNKEL (reference sequence). The CDR3: CASSQPGPLHEQYF.

The rearrangement links TRBV7-8 to TRBJ2-3; there is no DNA to check the TCRdb D call of TRBD2. Germline V lookup: CDR1 SGHVS, CDR2 FQNEAQ. The CDR3 is 17 residues long. CDR3 sequence: CASSSPRTSGGGDTQYF.

The chain recombines TRBV6-6 with TRBJ2-7; TCRdb picks TRBD1, but there is no DNA to check that call. The V gene's germline CDR1 is MNHNY and CDR2 SVGAGI (reference sequence). The CDR3 length is 12 residues. This CDR3 reads CASSRDRYEQYF.

This chain links TRBV21-1 with TRBJ2-2. TRBV21-1 is an annotated pseudogene. CDR3 length equals 17 residues. The CDR3 spells CASSRTLTEKDTGELFF.

The chain has TRBV7-9 and TRBJ2-7. This CDR3 region has 14 residues. The germline V gene has CDR1 SEHNR and CDR2 FQNEAQ (reference sequence). The CDR3 loop is CASSPDVGAYEQYF.

The V gene is TRBV7-2, the J gene TRBJ1-2; lacking DNA, the TRBD1 call made by TCRdb goes unchecked. This CDR3 has 16 residues. CDR1 and CDR2 from the germline V gene are SGHTA and FQGNSA. Here the CDR3 reads CASSLYEGGQGYGYTF.

The chain couples TRBV19 to TRBJ1-5. Germline V gives CDR1 LNHDA, CDR2 SQIVND (reference sequence). This CDR3 comprises 15 residues. Here the CDR3 reads CASSIGVLSNQPQHF.

The chain employs TRBV4-1 and TRBJ1-2; as DNA is missing, the TRBD1 call by TCRdb cannot be tested. This CDR3 region has 13 residues. Germline CDR1 MGHRA, CDR2 YSYEKL. The CDR3 spells CASSQDTGYGYTF.

This clonotype registers medium-sized (0.01 to 0.1%) by frequency. The CDR3 is CASSYGETVEAFF. The rearrangement joins TRBV6-2 or TRBV6-3 to TRBJ1-1. Per the germline V gene, CDR1 is MNHEY and CDR2 is SVGEGT. The CDR3 spans 13 residues.

The chain has TRBV28 and TRBJ1-2; TCRdb's D call of TRBD1 is untestable without DNA. Germline V gene sequence: CDR1 MDHEN, CDR2 SYDVKM. This CDR3 spans 14 amino acids. CDR3 in amino acids: CATAGGTGLGGYTF.

The rearrangement uses TRBV7-9 and TRBJ2-1; TCRdb's D call, TRBD2, is unchecked because there is no DNA. The germline CDR1 and CDR2 sequences are SEHNR and FQNEAQ (reference sequence). This CDR3 spans 15 amino acids. CDR3 amino acids: CASSLGTWEDNEQFF.